Following are 29 T cell receptor beta chains from one sample sequenced in a study of shared clonotypes between healthy human individuals. Produced via immunoSEQ multiplex PCR; TCRdb's table is partial and in-frame only. The sample holds 1.5 million to 2.5 million clones, about 95% seen once. CD45RO-negative, CCR7-positively selected cells formed the naive CD8 fraction, excluding terminally differentiated effector memory CD45RA+ cells. Source material: naive CD8+ T cells sorted from blood. The origin of the receptors is a man aged 18 to 35 in good health.

CDR3 in DNA: TGCAGCGTTGGCGGGGGTGGCGCCATATACAATGAGCAGTTCTTC. This sequence encodes CSVGGGGAIYNEQFF. The rearrangement joins TRBV29-1 to TRBJ2-1, with 7 bases identical to TRBD2. Germline V gene lookup returns CDR1 SQVTM and CDR2 ANQGSEA. The length of the CDR3 is 15 residues. The trim removed 4 bases at V and 4 bases at J, leaving 10 bases unmatched.

This clone was counted a single time. The rearrangement links TRBV6-5 to TRBJ1-1, with D unclear. Trimming pared 10 bases from V and 4 bases from J, leaving 13 bases between. The CDR3 is made up of 12 amino acids. Germline V CDR1 and CDR2: MNHEY, SVGAGI. The CDR3 reads CATQDWGTEAFF. The DNA for the CDR3 is TGTGCCACGCAGGACTGGGGCACTGAAGCTTTCTTT.

This clone was counted between two and nine times. The chain uses TRBV19 and TRBJ2-7, with a tentative D call TRBD1 (6 bases). CDR3 length: 15 residues. Germline CDR1 reads LNHDA; CDR2 reads SQIVND (reference sequence). V lost 5 bases to trimming and J lost 2 bases, with 16 bases between them. This CDR3 is CASSPWTEYPYEQYF. CDR3 DNA: TGTGCCAGTAGTCCTTGGACAGAATATCCCTACGAGCAGTACTTC.

The genes are TRBV27 and TRBJ2-7; 11 bases line up with TRBD1. The CDR3 is 15 residues long. The V and J ends lost 5 bases and 6 bases, in that order; junction bases with no gene match: 9. Germline V gene lookup returns CDR1 MNHEY and CDR2 SMNVEV (reference sequence). The CDR3 nucleotides are TGTGCCAGCAGTCCCTTGGACAGGGGGCTTGTCGAGCAGTACTTC. Protein: CASSPLDRGLVEQYF.

To note about this clone: Other DNA sequences within the sample encode an identical CDR3. The V call is TRBV5-5, the J call TRBJ1-2, with D unresolved. Trimming removed 2 bases at V and 3 bases at J, with 5 bases between. CDR1 is SGHKS, CDR2 YYEKEE, per germline (reference sequence). This CDR3 is built from 12 residues. The DNA for the CDR3 is TGTGCCAGCAGCTTCGGGGACTATGGCTACACCTTC. Translation gives CASSFGDYGYTF. Based on the CDR3 plus reference TRBV5-5 and TRBJ1-2, the full variable domain is DAGVTQSPTHLIKTRGQQVTLRCSPISGHKSVSWYQQVLGQGPQFIFQYYEKEERGRGNFPDRFSARQFPNYSSELNVNALLLGDSALYLCASSFGDYGYTFGSGTRLTVV.

The chain couples TRBV27 to TRBJ1-2; 10 positions match TRBD1. Germline CDR1 is MNHEY and CDR2 is SMNVEV (reference sequence). This CDR3 spans 17 amino acids. The ends lost 3 bases at V and 3 bases at J; junction bases unmatched: 10. CDR3 sequence (DNA): TGTGCCAGCAGTTTGGTGGGACAGGGGAGTTTGGACTATGGCTACACCTTC. Protein sequence: CASSLVGQGSLDYGYTF.

V and J are TRBV19 and TRBJ1-1; 8 bases line up with TRBD1. V shed 1 base and J 4 bases; nucleotides not matched to a gene: 20. The germline V gene has CDR1 LNHDA and CDR2 SQIVND (reference sequence). CDR3 size: 20 residues. CDR3 sequence reads: CASSIGASRGRLTLATEAFF. In DNA, the CDR3 is TGTGCCAGTAGTATAGGGGCAAGCAGGGGGCGCTTGACCCTGGCCACTGAAGCTTTCTTT.

This clone was detected once. This chain joins TRBV4-3 and TRBJ1-4, with D perhaps matching TRBD1 (5 bases). Trimming removed 2 bases from V and 4 bases from J, with 14 bases in between. The CDR3 covers 16 residues. Germline CDR1 and CDR2: LGHNA and YSLEER. Here the CDR3 DNA reads TGCGCCAGCAGCCAACTTTTGGGGGGGGGTAATGAAAAACTGTTTTTT. Residues: CASSQLLGGGNEKLFF.

The rearrangement links TRBV5-4 to TRBJ2-7, with 9 nucleotides matching TRBD1. In germline, CDR1 is SGHNT, CDR2 YYREEE (reference sequence). Trimming took 7 bases from V and 6 from J; bases not matched to a gene: 8. The CDR3 spans 13 residues. CDR3 nucleotide sequence: TGTGCCAGCGGCTACAGGGGGCGTATCGAGCAGTACTTC. Translated: CASGYRGRIEQYF. Drawing the rest from reference TRBV5-4 and TRBJ2-7, the complete variable domain is ETGVTQSPTHLIKTRGQQVTLRCSSQSGHNTVSWYQQALGQGPQFIFQYYREEENGRGNFPPRFSGLQFPNYSSELNVNALELDDSALYLCASGYRGRIEQYFGPGTRLTVT.

This clone was found a few times. This chain links TRBV6-1 with TRBJ1-2; 7 positions agree with TRBD1. The CDR3 has 15 amino acids. Germline V CDR1 and CDR2: MNHNS, SASEGT. The trim removed 1 base at V and 4 bases at J, leaving 6 bases unmatched. This CDR3 is CASSEGRGSGYGYTF. The CDR3 bases are TGTGCCAGCAGTGAAGGCAGGGGGTCCGGCTATGGCTACACCTTC.

The gene calls are TRBV6-6 and TRBJ2-5; D perhaps matches TRBD1 (6 bases). The CDR3 covers 14 residues. Trimming pared 6 bases from V and 5 bases from J, leaving 16 bases between. Germline lookup yields CDR1 MNHNY and CDR2 SVGAGI (reference sequence). CDR3 residues: CASSSTRDKETQYF. Written as DNA, the CDR3 is TGTGCCAGCAGCTCCACTCGGGACAAGGAGACCCAGTACTTC.

This clone was seen just once. This chain uses TRBV5-1 with TRBJ2-3; 9 positions match TRBD2. Germline loops: CDR1 SGHRS, CDR2 YFSETQ. This CDR3 is 15 amino acids long. V dropped 5 bases and J dropped 4; count of bases not matched to a gene: 8. The CDR3 spells CASRTGLALSDTQYF. The CDR3, as DNA: TGCGCCAGCAGAACAGGACTAGCGTTATCAGATACGCAGTATTTT.

This rearrangement joins TRBV11-2 to TRBJ2-1, with a tentative D call TRBD2 (6 bases). The CDR3 totals 15 residues. Per the germline V gene, CDR1 is SGHAT and CDR2 is FQNNGV. V gave up 6 bases and J gave up 5 bases, with 17 bases separating them. The CDR3 coding sequence is TGTGCCAGCAGTCTAGTAGGTGCGGGGAACAATGAGCAGTTCTTC. This translates into CASSLVGAGNNEQFF.

The chain is built from TRBV10-3 and TRBJ2-3; D gene ambiguous. CDR1 is ENHRY, CDR2 SYGVKD, per germline. Trimming removed 8 bases from V and 1 base from J, with 7 bases in between. This CDR3 is 12 amino acids long. CDR3 protein: CAIAAGTDTQYF. CDR3 bases: TGTGCCATCGCAGCAGGCACAGATACGCAGTATTTT.

As to this clone: This sample also contains other DNA sequences that code for the same CDR3. V gene TRBV7-9 combines with J gene TRBJ1-5; maybe TRBD1 (5 bases). This CDR3 has 14 amino acids. CDR1 and CDR2 from the germline V gene are SEHNR and FQNEAQ (reference sequence). Trimming shortened V by 1 base and J by 5 bases, and 9 bases separated the two germline ends. The CDR3, as DNA: TGTGCCAGCAGCTTAGGGCAGGGATATCAGCCCCAGCATTTT. Its translation is CASSLGQGYQPQHF.

V gene TRBV4-3 combines with J gene TRBJ2-4; D gene ambiguous. Looked up from germline, CDR1 is LGHNA and CDR2 is YSLEER. The CDR3 runs 16 residues. V dropped 1 base and J dropped 0 bases, with 10 bases sitting between them. The DNA of the CDR3 is TGCGCCAGCAGCCAAGGGGTGGGCCAAGCCAAAAACATTCAGTACTTC. Amino acids: CASSQGVGQAKNIQYF.

The chain joins TRBV13 to TRBJ2-7; no firm D call. The CDR3 sequence is 14 residues long. The V end was cut by 1 base, the J end by 4 bases, with 11 bases between. The germline V gene encodes CDR1 PRHDT and CDR2 FYEKMQ (reference sequence). CDR3 region: CASSLVLRRYEQYF. The CDR3 nucleotides are TGTGCCAGCAGCTTAGTGTTGCGACGGTACGAGCAGTACTTC.

The CDR3: CASSLMGATEAFF. CDR3 in DNA: TGTGCCAGCAGCTTGATGGGGGCCACTGAAGCTTTCTTT. The V call is TRBV5-6, the J call TRBJ1-1, with TRBD1 as a possible D gene (6 bases). Trimming removed 1 base from V and 4 bases from J, with 8 bases in between. Germline values: CDR1 SGHDT, CDR2 YYEEEE. There are 13 residues in the CDR3.

The V and J genes are TRBV19 and TRBJ1-1; D ambiguous. This CDR3 region has 15 residues. V was clipped by 3 bases and J by 5 bases, with 16 bases between them. Per germline, CDR1 LNHDA and CDR2 SQIVND (reference sequence). The CDR3 sequence: CASSMATRRLTEAFF. The CDR3 DNA reads as TGTGCCAGTAGTATGGCGACCAGGCGGTTGACTGAAGCTTTCTTT.

The gene calls are TRBV11-2 and TRBJ1-2; D unresolved. Germline V gene data show CDR1 as SGHAT and CDR2 as FQNNGV. The ends were cut back, 1 base at V and 8 bases at J, with 11 bases in the middle. The CDR3 contains 13 residues. The CDR3 spells CASSLVGVGGYTF. DNA of the CDR3: TGTGCCAGCAGCTTAGTAGGTGTGGGCGGCTACACCTTC.

This clone was found once. The chain combines TRBV27 with TRBJ2-1, with TRBD1 identical over 9 bases. Germline CDR1 MNHEY, CDR2 SMNVEV (reference sequence). With V trimmed by 4 bases and J by 8 bases, 3 bases remained unmatched. The length of the CDR3 is 13 residues. CDR3 sequence reads: CASSWDRDYEQFF. CDR3 coding DNA: TGTGCCAGCAGTTGGGACAGGGACTATGAGCAGTTCTTC.

Points on this clone: A much larger clone differs from this one at a single base, so this may be a read error. The chain joins TRBV25-1 to TRBJ2-3; D is uncertain. Germline CDR1 MGHDK, CDR2 SYGVNS. The CDR3 length is 12 residues. Trimming cost V 6 bases and J 0 bases, with 4 bases left between them. DNA of the CDR3: TGTGCCAGCAGCCTTAGCACAGATACGCAGTATTTT. The encoded protein is CASSLSTDTQYF.

V gene TRBV7-9 combines with J gene TRBJ2-7; D call uncertain. The CDR3 covers 15 residues. Germline CDR1 is SEHNR and CDR2 is FQNEAQ (reference sequence). V dropped 5 bases and J dropped 3 bases, with 17 bases sitting between them. Here the CDR3 DNA reads TGTGCCAGCAGCCCCCCCGCGGACCGAGGCTACGAGCAGTACTTC. It yields the protein CASSPPADRGYEQYF.

The V call is TRBV7-3, the J call TRBJ2-7; 12 positions agree with TRBD2. After removal of 5 bases from V and 5 bases from J, the junction contained 7 bases not matched to a gene. The CDR3 sequence is 15 residues long. The V gene's germline CDR1 is SGHTA and CDR2 FQGTGA. The CDR3 loop is CASSQPLAGGHEQYF. For the CDR3, the DNA is TGTGCCAGCAGCCAACCGCTAGCGGGGGGGCACGAGCAGTACTTC.

The chain links TRBV10-3 to TRBJ1-3; a possible D gene is TRBD1 (5 bases). V lost 9 bases and J 0 bases, leaving 15 bases between the germline ends. Germline CDR1 and CDR2: ENHRY and SYGVKD. CDR3 size: 15 residues. The CDR3 DNA reads as TGTGCCATACGTACCTCCGGGGCCTCTGGAAACACCATATATTTT. Its translation is CAIRTSGASGNTIYF.

This sequence joins TRBV11-2 and TRBJ2-1; tentative D call: TRBD1 (5 bases). Deletions cut 2 bases from V and 7 bases from J, with 15 bases between. The CDR3 has 15 amino acids. Germline lookup yields CDR1 SGHAT and CDR2 FQNNGV. CDR3 sequence: CASSLWGGDGNEQFF. Written as DNA, the CDR3 is TGTGCCAGCAGCTTATGGGGCGGCGACGGTAATGAGCAGTTCTTC.

There are a few counts of this clone. The chain employs TRBV25-1 and TRBJ1-2; 7 positions match TRBD1. V shed 5 bases and J 3 bases; nucleotides not matched to a gene: 3. CDR1 MGHDK and CDR2 SYGVNS come from the germline V gene. This CDR3 has 13 residues. The CDR3 is CASSWTGDYGYTF. In DNA, the CDR3 is TGTGCCAGCAGTTGGACAGGCGACTATGGCTACACCTTC.

A remark on this clone: Other DNA sequences of this sample code for an identical CDR3. The V call is TRBV4-3, the J call TRBJ2-7, with TRBD2 matching 7 bases. The CDR3 consists of 14 residues. CDR1 is LGHNA, CDR2 YSLEER, per germline. Trimming removed 0 bases from V and 3 bases from J; junction bases left unmatched: 2. The CDR3 DNA reads TGCGCCAGCAGCCAAGATTCGGGGGGCTACGAGCAGTACTTC. It specifies CASSQDSGGYEQYF.

The rearrangement links TRBV13 to TRBJ2-2; 7 bases align to TRBD2. CDR1 PRHDT and CDR2 FYEKMQ come from the germline V gene (reference sequence). The CDR3 runs to 13 residues. V lost 4 bases, J lost 5 bases, and 1 base stayed unmatched. The CDR3 DNA is TGTGCCAGCAGCTGGGAGGGAACCGGGGAGCTGTTTTTT. This codes for CASSWEGTGELFF.